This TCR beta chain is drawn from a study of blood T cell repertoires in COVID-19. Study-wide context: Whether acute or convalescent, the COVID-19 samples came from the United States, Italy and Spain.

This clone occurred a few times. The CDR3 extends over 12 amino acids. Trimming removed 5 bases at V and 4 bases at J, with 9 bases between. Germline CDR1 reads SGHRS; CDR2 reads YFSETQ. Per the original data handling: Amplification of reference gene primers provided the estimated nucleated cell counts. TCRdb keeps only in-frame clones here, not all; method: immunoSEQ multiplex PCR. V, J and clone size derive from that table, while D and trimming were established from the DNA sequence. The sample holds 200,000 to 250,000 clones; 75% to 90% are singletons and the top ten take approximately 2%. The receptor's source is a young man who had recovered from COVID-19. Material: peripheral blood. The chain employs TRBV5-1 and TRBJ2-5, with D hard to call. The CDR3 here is CASSREAETQYF. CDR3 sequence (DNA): TGCGCCAGCAGTCGCGAGGCAGAGACCCAGTACTTC.